This TCR beta chain was profiled in a study of blood T cell repertoires in COVID-19. Overall study context: Spain, Italy and the United States supplied samples that represented acute and convalescent COVID-19.

As handled by the study authors: Nucleated cell number was recorded as an estimate derived from reference gene primer amplification. Profiling relied on immunoSEQ multiplex PCR, and the TCRdb table lists in-frame clones only, not all of them. That table gives V, J and clone size, and the DNA gave D and trimming. In the table there are about 150,000 clones, 85% to 90% of which are singletons. CDR1 is SGHTA and CDR2 is FQGTGA in the germline V gene. CDR3 size: 17 residues. V shed 6 bases and J 2 bases; nucleotides not matched to a gene: 13. The chain carries TRBV7-3 and TRBJ2-5; the match to TRBD2 covers 9 bases. The source is an older woman with active COVID-19. Sequencing input: peripheral blood. CDR3 in amino acids: CASSQTGSGGPQETQYF. The CDR3, as DNA: TGTGCCAGCAGTCAAACGGGTAGCGGGGGACCTCAAGAGACCCAGTACTTC.